Following are 18 T cell receptor beta chains from one sample sequenced in a study of T cell changes during pregnancy in multiple sclerosis. The method was immunoSEQ multiplex PCR; TCRdb's version includes in-frame clones alone and lacks a portion of them. The repertoire holds approximately 34,000 clones, with 90% as singletons. This specimen consisted of CD8+ T cells from peripheral blood mononuclear cells, obtained in the first trimester of pregnancy. The receptor set was obtained from a female donor with multiple sclerosis, enrolled in a pregnancy study.

The DNA of the CDR3 is TGTGCCAGCAGCCCCATACCTAGCGTGAACTACGAGCAGTACTTC. Protein product: CASSPIPSVNYEQYF. The chain links TRBV14 to TRBJ2-7, with D perhaps TRBD2 (6 bases). CDR1 is SGHDN, CDR2 FVKESK, per germline. The CDR3 extends over 15 amino acids. V was trimmed by 4 bases and J by 3 bases, leaving 16 bases between them.

The rearrangement links TRBV7-2 to TRBJ2-3; D perhaps matches TRBD1 (5 bases). Germline CDR1 and CDR2: SGHTA and FQGNSA. V shed 8 bases and J shed 4 bases, with 10 bases lying between them. The CDR3 loop spans 12 amino acids. This CDR3 is CASGQGPDTQYF. CDR3 nucleotides: TGTGCCAGCGGTCAGGGCCCAGATACGCAGTATTTT.

The chain carries TRBV7-6 and TRBJ2-2; D unclear. The CDR3 totals 14 residues. Trimming took 2 bases from V and 0 from J, leaving 4 bases between them. CDR1 is SGHVS and CDR2 is FNYEAQ in the germline V gene. The DNA for the CDR3 is TGTGCCAGCAGCTTAAGAGCGAACACCGGGGAGCTGTTTTTT. Translation: CASSLRANTGELFF.

The CDR3 sequence: CASSSAGYNEQFF. The DNA for the CDR3 is TGTGCCAGCAGTTCTGCAGGATACAATGAGCAGTTCTTC. J is TRBJ2-1 and V is TRBV27; D unresolved. The CDR3 runs to 13 residues. Germline V gene data show CDR1 as MNHEY and CDR2 as SMNVEV (reference sequence). Trimming removed 4 bases from V and 4 bases from J, with 8 bases in between.

V and J are TRBV7-6 and TRBJ2-1; D is uncertain. The germline V gene encodes CDR1 SGHVS and CDR2 FNYEAQ. There are 14 residues in the CDR3. The V and J ends lost 1 base and 5 bases respectively, with 9 bases between them. CDR3 loop: CASSLELDNNEQFF. For the CDR3, the DNA is TGTGCCAGCAGCTTAGAGCTCGATAACAATGAGCAGTTCTTC.

The V gene is TRBV7-9, the J gene TRBJ2-5; TRBD1 matches at 9 bases. Germline V gene lookup returns CDR1 SEHNR and CDR2 FQNEAQ (reference sequence). The CDR3 sequence is 14 residues long. V dropped 5 bases and J dropped 1; count of bases not matched to a gene: 2. This CDR3 is CASSVTGGQETQYF. CDR3 in DNA: TGTGCCAGCAGCGTGACAGGGGGCCAAGAGACCCAGTACTTC. Combining the CDR3 with reference TRBV7-9 and TRBJ2-5 gives the whole variable domain DTGVSQNPRHKITKRGQNVTFRCDPISEHNRLYWYRQTLGQGPEFLTYFQNEAQLEKSRLLSDRFSAERPKGSFSTLEIQRTEQGDSAMYLCASSVTGGQETQYFGPGTRLLVL.

This chain uses TRBV6-1 with TRBJ2-7; D may be TRBD2 (6 bases). CDR3 length equals 15 residues. Germline lookup yields CDR1 MNHNS and CDR2 SASEGT. V shed 6 bases and J shed 4 bases, with 19 bases lying between them. The CDR3 region is CASRGDFERPYEQYF. In DNA form, the CDR3 reads TGTGCCAGCAGGGGGGACTTCGAGCGACCTTACGAGCAGTACTTC.

V is TRBV28 and J is TRBJ2-7; 11 bases map to TRBD1. Germline assignment: CDR1 MDHEN and CDR2 SYDVKM. The CDR3 covers 14 residues. V lost 7 bases, J lost 3 bases, and 5 bases stayed unmatched. CDR3 in DNA: TGTGCCAGCACCTTGGGACAGGGGGGCTACGAGCAGTACTTC. Amino acid sequence: CASTLGQGGYEQYF.

This chain joins TRBV18 and TRBJ1-2; 7 nucleotides line up with TRBD1. Unmatched junction bases numbered 6, after V lost 3 bases and J lost 5 bases. This CDR3 has 14 residues. Germline values: CDR1 KGHSH, CDR2 LQKENI. CDR3 bases: TGTGCCAGCTCACCGACAGGGTTGAATTATGGCTACACCTTC. Translated, it gives CASSPTGLNYGYTF.

The rearrangement links TRBV9 to TRBJ2-5; 9 nucleotides line up with TRBD2. The CDR3 extends over 17 amino acids. The germline V gene has CDR1 SGDLS and CDR2 YYNGEE. V lost 1 base, J lost 2 bases, and 9 bases stayed unmatched. CDR3 bases: TGTGCCAGCAGCGTATTAGCGGGAGAGGTGGCGCAAGAGACCCAGTACTTC. Translation: CASSVLAGEVAQETQYF.

The gene calls are TRBV28 and TRBJ2-1; 14 bases map to TRBD2. The CDR3 sequence is 19 residues long. Germline CDR1 MDHEN, CDR2 SYDVKM. V lost 6 bases, J lost 8 bases, and 18 bases stayed unmatched. CDR3 sequence reads: CASSLTGTSGSSWLDEQFF. CDR3 coding DNA: TGTGCCAGCAGCTTGACCGGGACTAGCGGGAGTTCCTGGCTCGATGAGCAGTTCTTC. Looking up the rest from reference TRBV28 and TRBJ2-1 gives the full variable domain: DVKVTQSSRYLVKRTGEKVFLECVQDMDHENMFWYRQDPGLGLRLIYFSYDVKMKEKGDIPEGYSVSREKKERFSLILESASTNQTSMYLCASSLTGTSGSSWLDEQFFGPGTRLTVL.

This CDR3 reads CASSPRQDNLAKNIQYF. CDR3 DNA: TGTGCCAGCAGCCCAAGGCAGGACAACCTAGCCAAAAACATTCAGTACTTC. V is TRBV7-9 and J is TRBJ2-4; D is possibly TRBD1 (5 bases). Trimming pared 5 bases from V and 0 bases from J, leaving 17 bases between. This CDR3 is built from 17 residues. Germline CDR1 reads SEHNR; CDR2 reads FQNEAQ (reference sequence).

CDR3 bases: TGTGCCAGCAGTGACTCGAGTCTAGCGGGAGATAGAGACGAGACCCAGTACTTC. This gives the protein CASSDSSLAGDRDETQYF. The genes are TRBV6-4 and TRBJ2-5, with TRBD2 identical over 10 bases. CDR3 length: 18 residues. Germline V gene lookup returns CDR1 MRHNA and CDR2 SNTAGT. The ends lost 0 bases at V and 5 bases at J; junction bases unmatched: 12.

The CDR3 here is CASSLLRGRGRNEQFF. CDR3 DNA: TGTGCCAGCAGTTTACTTCGCGGGAGGGGGCGGAATGAGCAGTTCTTC. The rearrangement links TRBV27 to TRBJ2-1, with 9 nucleotides matching TRBD2. Germline CDR1 MNHEY, CDR2 SMNVEV (reference sequence). CDR3 length equals 16 residues. The J segment lost 7 bases and the V segment lost 2 bases, leaving 9 bases of the junction unmatched.

CDR3 in DNA: TGTGCCAGCACCTCAACAGGGGCAAGGCCCCTCCACTTT. This gives the protein CASTSTGARPLHF. The genes are TRBV6-5 and TRBJ1-6; 7 bases match TRBD1. Trimming at V came to 7 bases and at J to 13 bases, leaving 10 bases not matched to a gene. This CDR3 has 13 residues. Germline-derived CDR1 and CDR2 are MNHEY and SVGAGI.

The chain is built from TRBV9 and TRBJ2-2; maybe TRBD2 (6 bases). Looked up from germline, CDR1 is SGDLS and CDR2 is YYNGEE. V gave up 4 bases and J gave up 2 bases, with 21 bases separating them. This CDR3 has 18 residues. CDR3 amino acids: CASSPKGRLSGNTGELFF. The CDR3 DNA reads TGTGCCAGCAGCCCAAAAGGGCGGCTTAGCGGAAACACCGGGGAGCTGTTTTTT.

This chain uses TRBV27 with TRBJ1-6; no definite D call. This CDR3 region has 16 residues. The germline gives CDR1 MNHEY, CDR2 SMNVEV (reference sequence). The ends were cut back, 2 bases at V and 8 bases at J, with 16 bases in the middle. CDR3 DNA: TGTGCCAGCAGTTTAAGCCTCCCGGGAACCTATTCACCCCTCCACTTT. Protein sequence: CASSLSLPGTYSPLHF.

This clone has just one count. This sequence joins TRBV29-1 and TRBJ2-1; tentatively, D is TRBD1 (6 bases). CDR1 SQVTM and CDR2 ANQGSEA come from the germline V gene. The CDR3 is made up of 13 amino acids. Trimming stripped 7 bases from V and 5 bases from J, with 15 bases between. CDR3 in amino acids: CSALGAGHNEQFF. CDR3 nucleotides: TGCAGCGCCCTGGGGGCCGGCCACAATGAGCAGTTCTTC.